Below are 21 T cell receptor beta chains sequenced from a single sample in a study of OX40 agonist ivuxolimab in advanced cancers. Libraries were made using the immunoSEQ multiplex PCR assay. TCRdb holds this immuneACCESS table with in-frame rearrangements only. Some clones are missing; in checked studies, unresolved V genes explain under half, and the rest has no known cause. For this sample there are about 63,000 clones; 89% appear just once. Clones ranked in the top ten supply 12% of the sample. The material sequenced was CD4+ or CD8+ T cells sorted from blood, taken in a trial of the OX40 agonist ivuxolimab. These TCRs come from an adult with an advanced solid tumor such as melanoma, head and neck, liver or kidney cancer.

This clone appeared once. V usage is TRBV6-6 and J usage is TRBJ2-7, with D unresolved. With 1 base removed from V and 7 bases from J, the gap between germline ends came to 5 bases. Germline CDR1 and CDR2: MNHNY and SVGAGI (reference sequence). This CDR3 comprises 11 residues. The chain's CDR3 is CASSYLGEQYF. The CDR3 DNA sequence: TGTGCCAGCAGTTACTTGGGAGAGCAGTACTTC.

The rearrangement links TRBV7-3 to TRBJ2-1; D unclear. The germline V gene encodes CDR1 SGHTA and CDR2 FQGTGA. This CDR3 has 16 residues. V was pared by 5 bases and J by 3 bases, with 17 bases between. The CDR3 DNA follows: TGTGCCAGCAGCCTCTCGGTCGGGCTTTTCTACAATGAGCAGTTCTTC. Amino acids: CASSLSVGLFYNEQFF. Variable domain in full (rest from reference TRBV7-3 and TRBJ2-1): GAGVSQTPSNKVTEKGKYVELRCDPISGHTALYWYRQSLGQGPEFLIYFQGTGAADDSGLPNDRFFAVRPEGSVSTLKIQRTERGDSAVYLCASSLSVGLFYNEQFFGPGTRLTVL.

This clone ranks as medium-sized (0.01 to 0.1%). This sequence joins TRBV2 and TRBJ1-2; no clear D gene. V was cut by 8 bases and J by 0 bases, with 19 bases left in between. This CDR3 contains 16 residues. CDR1 is SNHLY and CDR2 is FYNNEI in the germline V gene. CDR3 region: CASAELPQATNYGYTF. The DNA of the CDR3 is TGTGCCAGCGCGGAACTCCCCCAGGCGACTAACTATGGCTACACCTTC. Using reference TRBV2 and TRBJ1-2 for the parts outside the CDR3, the full variable domain is EPEVTQTPSHQVTQMGQEVILRCVPISNHLYFYWYRQILGQKVEFLVSFYNNEISEKSEIFDDQFSVERPDGSNFTLKIRSTKLEDSAMYFCASAELPQATNYGYTFGSGTRLTVV.

The count of this clone is one. The gene calls are TRBV5-4 and TRBJ1-4; D gene uncertain. The germline gives CDR1 SGHNT, CDR2 YYREEE (reference sequence). Between the trimmed V and J ends, which lost 0 bases and 1 base, there was a span of 7 bases. This CDR3 comprises 15 residues. The CDR3 sequence: CASSLDGETNEKLFF. The DNA of the CDR3 is TGTGCCAGCAGCTTGGACGGGGAAACTAATGAAAAACTGTTTTTT.

The DNA of the CDR3 is TGTGCCAGTAGTATAGCAGGGGTTTTCGAGCAGTACTTC. The encoded protein is CASSIAGVFEQYF. The chain joins TRBV19 to TRBJ2-7, with D possibly being TRBD1 (6 bases). Germline V gene sequence: CDR1 LNHDA, CDR2 SQIVND (reference sequence). CDR3 length: 13 residues. Trimming cost V 1 base and J 6 bases, with 10 bases left between them.

V and J are TRBV14 and TRBJ2-2, with D tentatively TRBD1 or TRBD2 (5 bases each). This CDR3 contains 17 residues. Trimming cost V 0 bases and J 1 base, with 12 bases left between them. Germline assignment: CDR1 SGHDN and CDR2 FVKESK. The CDR3 bases are TGTGCCAGCAGCCAAGATGATTTGGGGGAGAACACCGGGGAGCTGTTTTTT. It specifies CASSQDDLGENTGELFF.

The chain is built from TRBV27 and TRBJ1-1; TRBD1 might be the D (5 bases). Germline CDR1 reads MNHEY; CDR2 reads SMNVEV (reference sequence). This CDR3 is 14 amino acids long. V was clipped by 5 bases and J by 6 bases, with 16 bases between them. The CDR3 sequence is CASSGGSRVAEAFF. For the CDR3, the DNA is TGTGCCAGCAGTGGAGGGAGCAGGGTTGCTGAAGCTTTCTTT.

V gene TRBV30 combines with J gene TRBJ1-1; TRBD1 matches at 9 bases. The CDR3 extends over 13 amino acids. Per the germline V gene, CDR1 is GTSNPN and CDR2 is SVGIG (reference sequence). In nucleotides, the CDR3 is TGTGCGGGGACAGGGCGATCGAACACTGAAGCTTTCTTT. Translated, it gives CAGTGRSNTEAFF.

V and J are TRBV9 and TRBJ1-3; TRBD1 is a possible D gene (5 bases). The germline V gene encodes CDR1 SGDLS and CDR2 YYNGEE. This CDR3 contains 19 residues. V lost 3 bases and J 2 bases, leaving 24 bases between the germline ends. CDR3 loop: CASSAFGWDVSLPGNTIYF. The CDR3 DNA reads as TGTGCCAGCAGCGCCTTTGGATGGGACGTTTCTCTGCCTGGAAACACCATATATTTT.

V and J are TRBV5-1 and TRBJ2-1; D might be TRBD2 (5 bases). Per the germline V gene, CDR1 is SGHRS and CDR2 is YFSETQ. This CDR3 contains 12 residues. V was clipped by 7 bases and J by 8 bases, with 13 bases between them. This CDR3 is CASCSVGDEQFF. The CDR3 DNA follows: TGCGCCAGCTGTAGTGTCGGGGATGAGCAGTTCTTC.

The chain joins TRBV9 to TRBJ2-3; D might be TRBD1 or TRBD2, each matching 6 bases. The V gene lost 5 bases and the J gene lost 4 bases, with 14 bases spanning the gap. CDR1 and CDR2 (germline): SGDLS, YYNGEE. The CDR3 runs to 14 residues. The CDR3 bases are TGTGCCAGCAGGGGGGGCGGATACGCAGATACGCAGTATTTT. Translated, it gives CASRGGGYADTQYF. Filled out from reference TRBV9 and TRBJ2-3, the complete variable domain reads DSGVTQTPKHLITATGQRVTLRCSPRSGDLSVYWYQQSLDQGLQFLIQYYNGEERAKGNILERFSAQQFPDLHSELNLSSLELGDSALYFCASRGGGYADTQYFGPGTRLTVL.

The rearrangement joins TRBV4-1 to TRBJ2-7; the D is unclear. The V gene lost 3 bases and the J gene lost 5 bases, with 5 bases spanning the gap. This CDR3 contains 11 residues. CDR1 is MGHRA, CDR2 YSYEKL, per germline. The CDR3 reads CASSQANEQYF. The CDR3 nucleotides read TGCGCCAGCAGCCAGGCCAACGAGCAGTACTTC.

The chain joins TRBV13 to TRBJ1-3; unclear D gene. V was clipped by 0 bases and J by 0 bases, with 3 bases between them. CDR3 length: 14 residues. CDR1 and CDR2 (germline): PRHDT, FYEKMQ (reference sequence). In DNA, the CDR3 is TGTGCCAGCAGCTTAGGGGTCTCTGGAAACACCATATATTTT. This translates into CASSLGVSGNTIYF.

This clone was counted between two and nine times. The J gene is TRBJ1-1, the V gene TRBV27; 11 bases are a match to TRBD1. Germline V gene sequence: CDR1 MNHEY, CDR2 SMNVEV (reference sequence). The V gene end was trimmed by 10 bases and the J gene end by 7 bases; junction bases not matched to a gene: 5. The CDR3 length is 12 residues. Here the CDR3 reads CATGQGASEAFF. DNA for the CDR3: TGTGCCACCGGACAGGGGGCAAGTGAAGCTTTCTTT.

This sequence joins TRBV5-1 and TRBJ2-7; 7 positions match TRBD1. Trimming cost V 1 base and J 3 bases; bases outside gene matches: 7. This CDR3 has 15 amino acids. Germline V gives CDR1 SGHRS, CDR2 YFSETQ. The CDR3: CASSLRQGLLYEQYF. CDR3 sequence (DNA): TGCGCCAGCAGCTTGCGACAGGGATTGCTCTACGAGCAGTACTTC.

The gene calls are TRBV7-3 and TRBJ2-7, with D perhaps assigned TRBD1 or TRBD2 (5 bases each). Germline V CDR1 and CDR2: SGHTA, FQGTGA. The CDR3 spans 14 residues. Trimming shortened V by 3 bases and J by 3 bases, and 12 bases separated the two germline ends. The CDR3 sequence is CASSLAAGSYEQYF. The CDR3 region has the DNA TGTGCCAGCAGCTTGGCGGCAGGGAGCTACGAGCAGTACTTC.

The rearrangement joins TRBV7-9 to TRBJ2-7; tentative D call: TRBD2 (5 bases). V dropped 5 bases and J dropped 6 bases, with 20 bases sitting between them. The germline V gene has CDR1 SEHNR and CDR2 FQNEAQ (reference sequence). CDR3 length: 15 amino acids. The CDR3 DNA reads TGTGCCAGCAGCCCCCGGGGTGATCAGATCGGCGAGCAGTACTTC. This encodes CASSPRGDQIGEQYF.

A single count supports this clone. The gene calls are TRBV5-8 and TRBJ2-3; 8 nucleotides match TRBD1. Germline V gene data show CDR1 as SGHTS and CDR2 as YDEGEE. The CDR3 extends over 15 amino acids. V lost 1 base and J lost 1; bases outside the gene matches: 2. The CDR3 region has the DNA TGTGCCAGCAGCTTGCTGGGACAGGGCACAGATACGCAGTATTTT. Protein sequence: CASSLLGQGTDTQYF.

The chain uses TRBV19 and TRBJ2-3; a possible D gene is TRBD2 (5 bases). Trimming removed 3 bases at V and 3 bases at J, with 7 bases between. The germline CDR1 and CDR2 sequences are LNHDA and SQIVND (reference sequence). The CDR3 runs to 13 residues. CDR3 nucleotide sequence: TGTGCCAGTAGTATCCGGGGTACAGATACGCAGTATTTT. Translated, it gives CASSIRGTDTQYF.

The chain combines TRBV10-3 with TRBJ2-7, with a tentative D call TRBD1 (6 bases). Germline V gives CDR1 ENHRY, CDR2 SYGVKD. This CDR3 is built from 14 residues. V lost 9 bases and J 0 bases, leaving 15 bases between the germline ends. The CDR3 sequence: CAIQAGVSSYEQYF. In nucleotides, the CDR3 is TGTGCCATACAGGCAGGGGTGAGCTCCTACGAGCAGTACTTC.

The rearrangement links TRBV4-1 to TRBJ2-7, with 7 bases matching TRBD1. CDR3 length: 17 amino acids. V lost 0 bases, J lost 2 bases, and 10 bases stayed unmatched. Per the germline V gene, CDR1 is MGHRA and CDR2 is YSYEKL. CDR3 sequence reads: CASSQDWPRGTTYEQYF. In DNA form, the CDR3 reads TGCGCCAGCAGCCAAGACTGGCCCAGGGGGACAACCTACGAGCAGTACTTC.